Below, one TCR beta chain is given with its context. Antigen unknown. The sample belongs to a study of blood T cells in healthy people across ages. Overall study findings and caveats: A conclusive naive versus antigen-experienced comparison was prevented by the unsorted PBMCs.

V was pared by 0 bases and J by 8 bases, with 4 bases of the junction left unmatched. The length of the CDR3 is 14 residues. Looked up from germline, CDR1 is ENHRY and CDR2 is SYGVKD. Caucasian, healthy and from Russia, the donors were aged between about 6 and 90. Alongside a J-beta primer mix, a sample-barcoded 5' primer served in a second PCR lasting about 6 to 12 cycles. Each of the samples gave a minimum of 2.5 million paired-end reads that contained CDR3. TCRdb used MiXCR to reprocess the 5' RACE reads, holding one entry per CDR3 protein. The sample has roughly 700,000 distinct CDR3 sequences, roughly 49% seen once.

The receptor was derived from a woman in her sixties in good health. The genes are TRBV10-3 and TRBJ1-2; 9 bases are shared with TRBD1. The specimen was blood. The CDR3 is CAISESGQGSGYTF. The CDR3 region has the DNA TGTGCCATCAGTGAGTCGGGACAGGGCAGCGGCTACACCTTC.